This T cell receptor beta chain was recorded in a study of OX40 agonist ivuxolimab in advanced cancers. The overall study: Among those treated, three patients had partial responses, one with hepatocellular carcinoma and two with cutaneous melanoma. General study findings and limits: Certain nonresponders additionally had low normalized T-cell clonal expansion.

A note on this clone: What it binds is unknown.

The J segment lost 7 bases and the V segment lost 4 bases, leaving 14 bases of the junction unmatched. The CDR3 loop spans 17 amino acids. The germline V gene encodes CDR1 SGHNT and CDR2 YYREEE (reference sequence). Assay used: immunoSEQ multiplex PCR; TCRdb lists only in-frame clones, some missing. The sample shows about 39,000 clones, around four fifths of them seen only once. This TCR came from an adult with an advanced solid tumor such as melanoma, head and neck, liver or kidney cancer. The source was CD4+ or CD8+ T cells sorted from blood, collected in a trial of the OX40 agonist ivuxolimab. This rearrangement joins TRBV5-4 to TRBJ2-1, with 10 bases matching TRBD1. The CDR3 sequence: CASSPPGTGDKLNEQFF. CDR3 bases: TGTGCCAGCAGCCCTCCCGGGACAGGGGATAAACTGAATGAGCAGTTCTTC.